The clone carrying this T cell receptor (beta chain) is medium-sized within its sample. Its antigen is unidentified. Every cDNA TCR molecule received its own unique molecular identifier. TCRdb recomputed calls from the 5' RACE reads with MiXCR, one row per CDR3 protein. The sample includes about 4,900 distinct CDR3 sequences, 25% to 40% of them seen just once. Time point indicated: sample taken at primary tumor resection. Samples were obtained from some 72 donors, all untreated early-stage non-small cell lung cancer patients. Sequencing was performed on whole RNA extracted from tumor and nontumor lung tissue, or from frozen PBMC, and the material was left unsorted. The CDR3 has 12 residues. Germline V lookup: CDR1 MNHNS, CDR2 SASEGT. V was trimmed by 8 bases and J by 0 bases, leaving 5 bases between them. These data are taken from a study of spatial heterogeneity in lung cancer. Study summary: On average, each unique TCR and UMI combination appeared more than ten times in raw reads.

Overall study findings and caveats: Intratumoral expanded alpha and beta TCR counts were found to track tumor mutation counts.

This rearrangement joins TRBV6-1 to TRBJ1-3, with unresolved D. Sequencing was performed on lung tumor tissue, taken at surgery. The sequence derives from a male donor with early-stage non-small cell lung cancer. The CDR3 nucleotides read TGTGCCAGCGCTTTCTCTGGAAACACCATATATTTT. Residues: CASAFSGNTIYF.